Below, 25 T cell receptor beta chains from the same sample are listed, as sequenced in a study of blood T cell repertoires in COVID-19. Assay used: immunoSEQ multiplex PCR; TCRdb lists only in-frame clones, some missing. In the table there are over 150,000 clones, 70% to 85% of which are singletons. Sample: peripheral blood. These TCRs come from a human donor in a cohort sampled during active COVID-19.

V gene TRBV20-1 combines with J gene TRBJ2-7; 9 bases match TRBD2. Trimming removed 3 bases from V and 0 bases from J; junction bases left unmatched: 3. Germline CDR1 DFQATT, CDR2 SNEGSKA (reference sequence). The CDR3 is made up of 14 amino acids. The CDR3 coding sequence is TGCAGTGCTAGTGCTAGCGGGGACTCCTACGAGCAGTACTTC. Amino acid sequence: CSASASGDSYEQYF.

The chain has TRBV5-3 and TRBJ2-5; 11 bases match TRBD2. TRBV5-3 is marked as an open reading frame, function uncertain. With 0 bases clipped from V and 4 bases from J, the junction kept 5 bases outside the gene matches. The CDR3 is made up of 16 amino acids. The CDR3 region is CARSLAVAGGPETQYF. The CDR3 bases are TGTGCCAGAAGCTTGGCGGTAGCGGGGGGGCCAGAGACCCAGTACTTC.

The chain has TRBV19 and TRBJ2-7; 7 bases align to TRBD1. The ends lost 5 bases at V and 7 bases at J; junction bases unmatched: 11. The CDR3 has 14 amino acids. CDR1 is LNHDA and CDR2 is SQIVND in the germline V gene (reference sequence). The CDR3 region is CASSPGQDPGEQYF. CDR3 in DNA: TGTGCCAGTAGTCCCGGACAGGACCCGGGGGAGCAGTACTTC.

The chain couples TRBV2 to TRBJ2-7; tentative D call: TRBD2 (5 bases). CDR1 is SNHLY and CDR2 is FYNNEI in the germline V gene. The CDR3 runs 14 residues. The V gene lost 4 bases and the J gene lost 0 bases, with 10 bases spanning the gap. CDR3 nucleotides: TGTGCCAGCAGTGGTGTGGGGAGCTCCTACGAGCAGTACTTC. Amino acids: CASSGVGSSYEQYF.

The rearrangement links TRBV27 to TRBJ1-1; weak D call: TRBD1 (5 bases). The ends were cut back, 2 bases at V and 5 bases at J, with 18 bases in the middle. The germline CDR1 and CDR2 sequences are MNHEY and SMNVEV (reference sequence). This CDR3 comprises 16 residues. The CDR3 is CASSLKRGPRGTEAFF. CDR3 DNA sequence: TGTGCCAGCAGTTTAAAAAGGGGTCCCCGGGGGACTGAAGCTTTCTTT.

The chain is built from TRBV6-2 or TRBV6-3 and TRBJ2-7; tentatively, D is TRBD2 (6 bases). The germline CDR1 and CDR2 sequences are MNHEY and SVGEGT. The CDR3 is made up of 16 amino acids. The ends were cut back, 5 bases at V and 7 bases at J, with 24 bases in the middle. The CDR3 DNA reads as TGTGCCAGCAGTGTCAGGCGGGGCCACTACTCGGGGGAGCAGTACTTC. Its protein is CASSVRRGHYSGEQYF.

This CDR3 is CASSSFGGDEQFF. The CDR3 DNA reads as TGTGCCAGCTCTTCCTTCGGAGGAGATGAGCAGTTCTTC. The chain employs TRBV6-5 and TRBJ2-1, with D perhaps matching TRBD2 (5 bases). Germline CDR1 MNHEY, CDR2 SVGAGI. V lost 8 bases and J lost 8, with 16 bases in between. The CDR3 has 13 amino acids.

The chain joins TRBV9 to TRBJ1-1; D perhaps matches TRBD1 (5 bases). This CDR3 has 15 amino acids. Germline V gene sequence: CDR1 SGDLS, CDR2 YYNGEE. The V and J ends lost 4 bases and 4 bases respectively, with 17 bases between them. This chain's CDR3 is CASSPRRGVGTEAFF. The CDR3 nucleotides are TGTGCCAGCAGCCCGCGTAGGGGTGTTGGCACTGAAGCTTTCTTT.

V gene TRBV5-4 combines with J gene TRBJ1-1; tentatively, D is TRBD1 (6 bases). CDR3 size: 14 residues. V lost 0 bases to trimming and J lost 1 base, with 7 bases between them. Germline values: CDR1 SGHNT, CDR2 YYREEE (reference sequence). CDR3 in DNA: TGTGCCAGCAGCTTGGCGGGACAGAACACTGAAGCTTTCTTT. Translation gives CASSLAGQNTEAFF.

The V gene is TRBV5-1, the J gene TRBJ2-7, with TRBD1 matching 9 bases. Germline V gives CDR1 SGHRS, CDR2 YFSETQ. The CDR3 has 14 residues. Trimming took 2 bases from V and 2 from J; bases not matched to a gene: 2. CDR3 coding DNA: TGCGCCAGCAGCTTACAGGGGGCCCCCTACGAGCAGTACTTC. Translating it yields CASSLQGAPYEQYF.

The rearrangement joins TRBV7-9 to TRBJ2-7, with 10 positions matching TRBD1. Per the germline V gene, CDR1 is SEHNR and CDR2 is FQNEAQ (reference sequence). V lost 5 bases and J lost 2; bases outside the gene matches: 9. This CDR3 spans 16 amino acids. In nucleotides, the CDR3 is TGTGCCAGCAGCCCCGGGACAGGGGCGATAGCCTACGAGCAGTACTTC. This encodes CASSPGTGAIAYEQYF.

The genes are TRBV4-1 and TRBJ1-4; 10 positions agree with TRBD1. The CDR3 contains 17 residues. In germline, CDR1 is MGHRA, CDR2 YSYEKL. The ends lost 0 bases at V and 6 bases at J; junction bases unmatched: 7. The CDR3 DNA is TGCGCCAGCAGCCAAGAGCGGGGAGGACAGGGGGATGAAAAACTGTTTTTT. It is translated as CASSQERGGQGDEKLFF.

This rearrangement joins TRBV29-1 to TRBJ1-1, with 7 positions matching TRBD1. CDR1 SQVTM and CDR2 ANQGSEA come from the germline V gene. V shed 5 bases, J shed 5 bases, and the junction held 5 bases outside the gene matches. The CDR3 is made up of 12 amino acids. CDR3 bases: TGCAGCGTTTTTAGGGGGCGGACTGAAGCTTTCTTT. Its translation: CSVFRGRTEAFF. Together with reference TRBV29-1 and TRBJ1-1, the CDR3 gives the full variable domain: SAVISQKPSRDICQRGTSLTIQCQVDSQVTMMFWYRQQPGQSLTLIATANQGSEATYESGFVIDKFPISRPNLTFSTLTVSNMSPEDSSIYLCSVFRGRTEAFFGQGTRLTVV.

V is TRBV5-6 and J is TRBJ1-5; D may be TRBD1 (6 bases). The CDR3 spans 14 residues. CDR1 is SGHDT and CDR2 is YYEEEE in the germline V gene. V lost 3 bases to trimming and J lost 1 base, with 8 bases between them. Here the CDR3 DNA reads TGTGCCAGCAGCTACGGGACAAGCAATCAGCCCCAGCATTTT. This codes for CASSYGTSNQPQHF.

The J gene is TRBJ2-1, the V gene TRBV9, with D possibly TRBD1 on 6 matching bases. Germline CDR1 reads SGDLS; CDR2 reads YYNGEE. This CDR3 has 15 amino acids. Trimming removed 4 bases from V and 5 bases from J, with 16 bases in between. CDR3 protein: CASSPDRQIDNEQFF. The CDR3, as DNA: TGTGCCAGCAGCCCCGACAGGCAAATCGACAATGAGCAGTTCTTC.

The genes are TRBV6-5 and TRBJ1-1, with D perhaps TRBD1 (6 bases). Germline V CDR1 and CDR2: MNHEY, SVGAGI. Trimming took off 0 bases at V and 5 bases at J, with 13 bases between the two ends. The CDR3 extends over 15 amino acids. CDR3 sequence: CASSYSLWGQTEAFF. The CDR3 bases are TGTGCCAGCAGTTACTCTCTCTGGGGGCAAACTGAAGCTTTCTTT.

This clone was seen only once. The V gene is TRBV6-1, the J gene TRBJ1-1; possibly TRBD1 for D (5 bases). The CDR3 contains 14 residues. Germline V gene data show CDR1 as MNHNS and CDR2 as SASEGT. V was shortened by 2 bases and J by 2 bases, with 9 bases between the two germline ends. CDR3 nucleotides: TGTGCCAGCAGTGAATACAGGTTAAACACTGAAGCTTTCTTT. It codes for CASSEYRLNTEAFF.

This chain uses TRBV11-2 with TRBJ2-1; TRBD1 aligns across 8 bases. The germline V gene encodes CDR1 SGHAT and CDR2 FQNNGV. Losses at the gene ends were 4 bases for V and 0 bases for J; bases not matched to a gene: 5. This CDR3 has 16 residues. The CDR3 DNA reads as TGTGCCAGCAGCTCTCGGACAGGGAGCTCCTACAATGAGCAGTTCTTC. Encoded protein: CASSSRTGSSYNEQFF.

J is TRBJ2-3 and V is TRBV7-6; 13 positions match TRBD2. V lost 5 bases and J lost 0; bases outside the gene matches: 5. This CDR3 has 17 amino acids. The germline gives CDR1 SGHVS, CDR2 FNYEAQ. CDR3 in amino acids: CASSRGLAGSSTDTQYF. The DNA of the CDR3 is TGTGCCAGCAGCCGGGGACTAGCGGGGTCTAGCACAGATACGCAGTATTTT.

In this sample, this clone turned up once. The rearrangement uses TRBV18 and TRBJ2-7; 7 positions agree with TRBD2. V dropped 0 bases and J dropped 0; count of bases not matched to a gene: 5. Per germline, CDR1 KGHSH and CDR2 LQKENI. The length of the CDR3 is 16 residues. CDR3 bases: TGTGCCAGCTCACCACCGAGCGGGGCCCCCTCCTACGAGCAGTACTTC. It specifies CASSPPSGAPSYEQYF.

The V call is TRBV11-2, the J call TRBJ1-4; 7 nucleotides agree with TRBD1. Losses at the gene ends were 5 bases for V and 2 bases for J; bases not matched to a gene: 5. Germline loops: CDR1 SGHAT, CDR2 FQNNGV. The CDR3 loop spans 15 amino acids. DNA of the CDR3: TGTGCCAGCAGCCGACAGGGATTCACTAATGAAAAACTGTTTTTT. The encoded protein is CASSRQGFTNEKLFF.

This clone showed up just once. This chain uses TRBV7-6 with TRBJ1-3; TRBD1 matches 7 bases. Trimming took 5 bases from V and 0 from J; bases not matched to a gene: 4. Germline V lookup: CDR1 SGHVS, CDR2 FNYEAQ. This CDR3 is built from 15 residues. CDR3 sequence: CASSRDRASGNTIYF. The CDR3 DNA reads as TGTGCCAGCAGCCGTGACAGGGCCTCTGGAAACACCATATATTTT.

The chain links TRBV24-1 to TRBJ1-4; D possibly corresponds to TRBD1 (6 bases). V lost 4 bases and J lost 0, with 20 bases in between. CDR1 is KGHDR and CDR2 is SFDVKD in the germline V gene. The CDR3 sequence is 19 residues long. Here the CDR3 DNA reads TGTGCCACCAGTGACTGGACAGACCAGTGGGGTCCAACTAATGAAAAACTGTTTTTT. Its protein is CATSDWTDQWGPTNEKLFF.

The chain links TRBV7-8 to TRBJ2-5; 11 positions agree with TRBD1. Trimming at V came to 2 bases and at J to 5 bases, leaving 10 bases not matched to a gene. CDR1 SGHVS and CDR2 FQNEAQ come from the germline V gene. This CDR3 comprises 17 residues. The CDR3 coding sequence is TGTGCCAGCAGCTTACTTCCCGGACAGGGGGCGGGGGAGACCCAGTACTTC. This encodes CASSLLPGQGAGETQYF.

J is TRBJ2-6 and V is TRBV14; maybe TRBD2 (5 bases). Germline lookup yields CDR1 SGHDN and CDR2 FVKESK. V shed 4 bases and J shed 3 bases, with 10 bases lying between them. The CDR3 totals 15 residues. CDR3 nucleotide sequence: TGTGCCAGCAGCCTCAACGGGGATGGGGCCAACGTCCTGACTTTC. It specifies CASSLNGDGANVLTF.